The clone carrying this TCR beta chain was counted a few times. This CDR3 region has 18 residues. Trimming took 4 bases from V and 4 from J; bases not matched to a gene: 11. Germline V gives CDR1 LGHNA, CDR2 YSLEER. The sample belongs to a study of beta chain features in type 1 diabetes. As every portion of the isolated RNA was reverse transcribed, the sequencing read expressed TCRB transcripts. Here immunoSEQ multiplex PCR was the method, and the copy in TCRdb shows in-frame clones only, minus some. The sample comprises about 150,000 clones, less than 9.5% of which are singletons, and approximately 0.65% rests with the top ten.

V is TRBV4-3 and J is TRBJ2-5; 14 positions match TRBD2. The TCR sequence derives from a man in his late teens or twenties in good health. What was sequenced was central memory CD4+ T cells from blood. The CDR3 sequence: CASSPQTSGRALLETQYF. CDR3 bases: TGCGCCAGCAGCCCCCAGACTAGCGGGAGGGCCCTCTTAGAGACCCAGTACTTC.